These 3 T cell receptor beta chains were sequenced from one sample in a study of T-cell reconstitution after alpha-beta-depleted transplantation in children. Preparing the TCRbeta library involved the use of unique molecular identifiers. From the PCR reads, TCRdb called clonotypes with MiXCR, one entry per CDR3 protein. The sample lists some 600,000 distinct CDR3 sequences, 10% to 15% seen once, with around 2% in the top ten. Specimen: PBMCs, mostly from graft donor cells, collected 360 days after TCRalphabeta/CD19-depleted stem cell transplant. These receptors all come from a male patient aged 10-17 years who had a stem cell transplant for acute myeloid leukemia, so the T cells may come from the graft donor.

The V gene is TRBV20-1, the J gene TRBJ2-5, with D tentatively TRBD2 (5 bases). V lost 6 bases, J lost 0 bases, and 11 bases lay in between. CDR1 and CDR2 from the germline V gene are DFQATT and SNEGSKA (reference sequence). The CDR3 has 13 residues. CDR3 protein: CSATWRNQETQYF. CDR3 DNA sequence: TGCAGTGCCACCTGGAGGAACCAAGAGACCCAGTACTTC.

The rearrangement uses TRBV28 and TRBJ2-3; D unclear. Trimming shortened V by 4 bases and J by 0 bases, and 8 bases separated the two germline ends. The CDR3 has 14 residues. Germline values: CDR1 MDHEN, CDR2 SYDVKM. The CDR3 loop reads CASSYSESTDTQYF. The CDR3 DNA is TGTGCCAGCAGTTACTCCGAGAGCACAGATACGCAGTATTTT.

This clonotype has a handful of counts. As DNA, the CDR3 is TGTGCCAGCAGTCCGTTGGCGAGCGCAAATGGCTACACCTTC. Translating gives CASSPLASANGYTF. J is TRBJ1-2 and V is TRBV2; D gene ambiguous. V lost 5 bases and J lost 6, with 16 bases in between. Germline values: CDR1 SNHLY, CDR2 FYNNEI. The CDR3 spans 14 residues. Full variable domain (rest looked up from reference TRBV2 and TRBJ1-2): EPEVTQTPSHQVTQMGQEVILRCVPISNHLYFYWYRQILGQKVEFLVSFYNNEISEKSEIFDDQFSVERPDGSNFTLKIRSTKLEDSAMYFCASSPLASANGYTFGSGTRLTVV.